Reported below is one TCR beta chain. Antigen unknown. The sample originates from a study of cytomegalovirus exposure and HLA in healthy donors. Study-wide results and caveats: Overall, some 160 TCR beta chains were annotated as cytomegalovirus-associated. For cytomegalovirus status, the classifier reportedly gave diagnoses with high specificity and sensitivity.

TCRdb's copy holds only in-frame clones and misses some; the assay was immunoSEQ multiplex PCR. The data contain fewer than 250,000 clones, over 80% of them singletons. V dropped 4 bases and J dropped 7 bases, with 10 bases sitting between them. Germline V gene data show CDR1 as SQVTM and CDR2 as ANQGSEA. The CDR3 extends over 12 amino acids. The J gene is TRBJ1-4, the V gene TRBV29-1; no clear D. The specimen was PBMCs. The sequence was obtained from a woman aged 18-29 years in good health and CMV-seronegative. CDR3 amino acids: CSVAGSSEKLFF. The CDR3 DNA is TGCAGCGTTGCGGGGTCCAGTGAAAAACTGTTTTTT.